The 10 T cell receptor beta chains given below trace back to one sample, sequenced in a study of breast tumors, draining lymph nodes, adjacent tissues. TCRdb used MiXCR to reprocess the multiplex PCR reads, holding one entry per CDR3 protein. Of approximately 200,000 distinct CDR3 sequences in the sample, 31% were seen once. Breast cancer patients provided tissue from their axillary draining lymph nodes. The source material was axillary lymph node tissue. The receptors here all came from a female donor with breast cancer. Some clones in this sample may be carry-over from other donors' samples.

The chain combines TRBV20-1 with TRBJ1-6, with D tentatively TRBD1 (6 bases). This CDR3 has 15 amino acids. Trimming shortened V by 4 bases and J by 7 bases, and 17 bases separated the two germline ends. Germline lookup yields CDR1 DFQATT and CDR2 SNEGSKA (reference sequence). The chain's CDR3 is CSANKRGAGNSPLHF. CDR3 DNA sequence: TGCAGTGCTAATAAGCGGGGGGCAGGGAATTCACCCCTCCACTTT.

On this clonotype: The DNA is left out, because the CDR3 cannot be placed on it with certainty; the CDR3 is given as TCRdb lists it. The chain couples TRBV9 to TRBJ2-7; TRBD1 is the table's D call and was not checked against the DNA. CDR1 and CDR2 from the germline V gene are SGDLS and YYNGEE. The CDR3 has 14 amino acids, counting both end residues. The CDR3 reads CASSFGTGAYEQSF.

This clonotype was detected ten times or more. CDR3 residues: CASSTAQGTDEQYF. Here the CDR3 DNA reads TGTGCCAGCAGTACCGCACAGGGAACCGACGAGCAGTACTTC. The V call is TRBV7-6, the J call TRBJ2-7; D might be TRBD1 (6 bases). The length of the CDR3 is 14 residues. Trimming shortened V by 6 bases and J by 5 bases, and 17 bases separated the two germline ends. Per the germline V gene, CDR1 is SGHVS and CDR2 is FNYEAQ.

This chain links TRBV20-1 with TRBJ2-1; D may be TRBD2 (7 bases). The CDR3 consists of 16 residues. Germline V lookup: CDR1 DFQATT, CDR2 SNEGSKA (reference sequence). V lost 0 bases to trimming and J lost 4 bases, with 16 bases between them. CDR3 nucleotides: TGCAGTGCTAGAGATTGGGGGGGGCCTGGGTACAATGAGCAGTTCTTC. The encoded protein is CSARDWGGPGYNEQFF.

This clonotype was found many times. This rearrangement joins TRBV5-6 to TRBJ2-5; D is unclear. The CDR3 contains 15 residues. Trimming shortened V by 2 bases and J by 3 bases, and 14 bases separated the two germline ends. Germline V lookup: CDR1 SGHDT, CDR2 YYEEEE. Here the CDR3 DNA reads TGTGCCAGCAGCTTTGGGTTAGTGAAGGAAGAGACCCAGTACTTC. Translated: CASSFGLVKEETQYF.

As regards this clonotype: Because it lacks the conserved phenylalanine or tryptophan at the end, this CDR3 is likely a read error. Because the CDR3's place on the DNA is in doubt, the DNA is left out and the CDR3 is given as listed by TCRdb. The chain joins TRBV7-2 to TRBJ2-3; the D call in the table, TRBD1, was not verified against the DNA. Germline loops: CDR1 SGHTA, CDR2 FQGNSA. Including both end residues, the CDR3 is 8 amino acids long. CDR3 loop: CASSLMAG.

At least ten counts were recorded for this clonotype. The chain links TRBV24-1 to TRBJ2-7; 8 bases line up with TRBD1. Looked up from germline, CDR1 is KGHDR and CDR2 is SFDVKD. V lost 9 bases and J lost 6; bases outside the gene matches: 6. The CDR3 loop spans 12 amino acids. The CDR3 reads CATPGGNCEQYF. In nucleotides, the CDR3 is TGTGCCACCCCAGGGGGCAACTGCGAGCAGTACTTC.

V is TRBV6-5 and J is TRBJ2-2; D ambiguous. CDR1 MNHEY and CDR2 SVGAGI come from the germline V gene. CDR3 size: 15 residues. V lost 6 bases, J lost 6 bases, and 17 bases lay in between. The CDR3 loop reads CASRLYPFSSGELFF. Here the CDR3 DNA reads TGTGCCAGCAGACTCTACCCCTTCAGTTCCGGGGAGCTGTTTTTT.

This clonotype was picked up a small number of times. The CDR3 reads CASRERGNTEAFF. As DNA, the CDR3 is TGCGCCAGCAGGGAAAGGGGGAACACTGAAGCTTTCTTT. V gene TRBV5-1 combines with J gene TRBJ1-1; TRBD1 is a possible D gene (5 bases). With 5 bases removed from V and 1 base from J, the gap between germline ends came to 9 bases. The V gene's germline CDR1 is SGHRS and CDR2 YFSETQ. This CDR3 comprises 13 residues. Together with reference TRBV5-1 and TRBJ1-1, the CDR3 gives the full variable domain: KAGVTQTPRYLIKTRGQQVTLSCSPISGHRSVSWYQQTPGQGLQFLFEYFSETQRNKGNFPGRFSGRQFSNSRSEMNVSTLELGDSALYLCASRERGNTEAFFGQGTRLTVV.

This clonotype was detected many times. J is TRBJ1-2 and V is TRBV27; 7 bases are a match to TRBD1. The ends lost 5 bases at V and 4 bases at J; junction bases unmatched: 10. The CDR3 sequence is 15 residues long. Per germline, CDR1 MNHEY and CDR2 SMNVEV (reference sequence). In DNA, the CDR3 is TGTGCCAGCAGTCCGAGGGGGCGGGCGGCCTATGGCTACACCTTC. It translates to CASSPRGRAAYGYTF.